The 23 T cell receptor beta chains reported below all come from one sample, sequenced in a study of blood T cell repertoires in COVID-19. Sequencing used immunoSEQ multiplex PCR; TCRdb keeps in-frame clones, though not all of them. The table records around 190,000 clones, over 75% of them present only once. The material sequenced was peripheral blood. These receptors were taken from a man over 45 with COVID-19, enrolled during active disease.

This chain joins TRBV4-1 and TRBJ1-4, with D unresolved. The germline V gene has CDR1 MGHRA and CDR2 YSYEKL. The CDR3 runs 15 residues. Trimming stripped 1 base from V and 3 bases from J, with 9 bases between. The CDR3 sequence: CASSQVNMANEKLFF. The DNA of the CDR3 is TGCGCCAGCAGCCAAGTTAACATGGCTAATGAAAAACTGTTTTTT.

This clone was detected only a few times. V gene TRBV30 combines with J gene TRBJ1-5; TRBD1 matches at 9 bases. Per the germline V gene, CDR1 is GTSNPN and CDR2 is SVGIG (reference sequence). The CDR3 contains 18 residues. With V trimmed by 3 bases and J by 1 base, 13 bases remained unmatched. The CDR3 loop reads CAWRGRVGQGKSNQPQHF. DNA for the CDR3: TGTGCCTGGAGGGGGCGAGTTGGACAGGGGAAAAGCAATCAGCCCCAGCATTTT.

As to this clone: Other DNA sequences in this sample translate to the same CDR3. This sequence joins TRBV7-3 and TRBJ2-7; 9 bases map to TRBD1. Trimming cost V 0 bases and J 5 bases; bases outside gene matches: 2. This CDR3 is 14 amino acids long. Germline V gene data show CDR1 as SGHTA and CDR2 as FQGTGA. The CDR3, as DNA: TGTGCCAGCAGCTTAACGGGACAGGGCCACGAGCAGTACTTC. Residues: CASSLTGQGHEQYF.

The J gene is TRBJ1-1, the V gene TRBV29-1; D is possibly TRBD1 (6 bases). Per germline, CDR1 SQVTM and CDR2 ANQGSEA. The CDR3 sequence is 13 residues long. V dropped 6 bases and J dropped 0 bases, with 11 bases sitting between them. In DNA, the CDR3 is TGCAGCGTCCAGGGACATTTGAACACTGAAGCTTTCTTT. Its translation is CSVQGHLNTEAFF.

The chain uses TRBV6-4 and TRBJ2-1; possibly TRBD2 for D (5 bases). This CDR3 has 12 amino acids. Between the trimmed V and J ends, which lost 8 bases and 6 bases, there was a span of 11 bases. The germline CDR1 and CDR2 sequences are MRHNA and SNTAGT. The CDR3 coding sequence is TGTGCCAGCGTCAAGACTACCAATGAGCAGTTCTTC. The encoded protein is CASVKTTNEQFF.

This chain connects TRBV25-1 to TRBJ2-3; the match to TRBD2 covers 14 bases. The germline V gene encodes CDR1 MGHDK and CDR2 SYGVNS. V shed 4 bases, J shed 2 bases, and the junction held 5 bases outside the gene matches. The CDR3 consists of 17 residues. The CDR3 protein is CASSVGLAGAITDTQYF. The CDR3 DNA is TGTGCCAGCAGTGTGGGACTAGCGGGGGCTATCACAGATACGCAGTATTTT.

This clone appeared once. V usage is TRBV20-1 and J usage is TRBJ1-1; no clear D. V lost 5 bases and J 3 bases, leaving 4 bases between the germline ends. Germline values: CDR1 DFQATT, CDR2 SNEGSKA (reference sequence). The CDR3 runs to 10 residues. The CDR3 spells CSAYYTEAFF. In DNA form, the CDR3 reads TGCAGTGCTTACTACACTGAAGCTTTCTTT.

This chain joins TRBV9 and TRBJ2-2; D perhaps matches TRBD1 (5 bases). The CDR3 has 15 residues. Germline CDR1 is SGDLS and CDR2 is YYNGEE. Trimming pared 0 bases from V and 3 bases from J, leaving 9 bases between. CDR3 DNA sequence: TGTGCCAGCAGCGTAGTGGACACCTACACCGGGGAGCTGTTTTTT. Its protein is CASSVVDTYTGELFF. The full variable domain, with the rest looked up from reference TRBV9 and TRBJ2-2, is DSGVTQTPKHLITATGQRVTLRCSPRSGDLSVYWYQQSLDQGLQFLIQYYNGEERAKGNILERFSAQQFPDLHSELNLSSLELGDSALYFCASSVVDTYTGELFFGEGSRLTVL.

The V gene is TRBV29-1, the J gene TRBJ1-5; D not certain. Trimming took 5 bases from V and 5 from J, leaving 13 bases between them. This CDR3 has 13 amino acids. CDR1 is SQVTM, CDR2 ANQGSEA, per germline. The CDR3 sequence: CSVQRSEDQPQHF. The CDR3 DNA sequence: TGCAGCGTTCAACGCAGCGAGGATCAGCCCCAGCATTTT.

The chain links TRBV9 to TRBJ2-7; 10 bases are a match to TRBD2. V lost 2 bases and J lost 4; bases outside the gene matches: 9. CDR1 SGDLS and CDR2 YYNGEE come from the germline V gene. This CDR3 has 16 amino acids. Here the CDR3 reads CASSVGAGGPLYEQYF. CDR3 bases: TGTGCCAGCAGCGTGGGAGCGGGAGGGCCTTTATACGAGCAGTACTTC.

Points on this clone: The junction does not match germline at one end; this may be a read error. The V call is TRBV24-1, the J call TRBJ2-3; 8 bases are a match to TRBD1. The CDR3 has 14 residues. The germline V gene has CDR1 KGHDR and CDR2 SFDVKD. CDR3 bases: TGTGCCACCCGTGACTCAGGGGGCCCAGATACGCAGTATTTT. Translation: CATRDSGGPDTQYF.

Here the CDR3 reads CASSPRSGAGETQYF. The CDR3 region has the DNA TGTGCCAGCTCACCCAGGTCAGGGGCCGGAGAGACCCAGTACTTC. The rearrangement joins TRBV18 to TRBJ2-5, with a weak D call TRBD1 (6 bases). V lost 3 bases and J 4 bases, leaving 15 bases between the germline ends. Germline V CDR1 and CDR2: KGHSH, LQKENI. The CDR3 is made up of 15 amino acids. The full variable domain, with the rest looked up from reference TRBV18 and TRBJ2-5, is NAGVMQNPRHLVRRRGQEARLRCSPMKGHSHVYWYRQLPEEGLKFMVYLQKENIIDESGMPKERFSAEFPKEGPSILRIQQVVRGDSAAYFCASSPRSGAGETQYFGPGTRLLVL.

The genes are TRBV19 and TRBJ2-7, with 8 nucleotides matching TRBD1. The ends lost 0 bases at V and 2 bases at J; junction bases unmatched: 6. From germline, CDR1 is LNHDA and CDR2 SQIVND (reference sequence). The CDR3 loop spans 16 amino acids. CDR3 amino acids: CASSIDWGTGAYEQYF. DNA for the CDR3: TGTGCCAGTAGTATAGATTGGGGGACAGGAGCCTACGAGCAGTACTTC.

The chain couples TRBV15 to TRBJ2-5; 8 bases are shared with TRBD1. The trim removed 1 base at V and 5 bases at J, leaving 6 bases unmatched. CDR1 is LNHNV and CDR2 is YYDKDF in the germline V gene (reference sequence). The CDR3 sequence is 15 residues long. CDR3 loop: CATSRGTGQGETQYF. CDR3 in DNA: TGTGCCACCAGCAGAGGGACAGGGCAGGGGGAGACCCAGTACTTC. The complete variable domain, with remaining parts taken from reference TRBV15 and TRBJ2-5, reads DAMVIQNPRYQVTQFGKPVTLSCSQTLNHNVMYWYQQKSSQAPKLLFHYYDKDFNNEADTPDNFQSRRPNTSFCFLDIRSPGLGDTAMYLCATSRGTGQGETQYFGPGTRLLVL.

The gene calls are TRBV5-1 and TRBJ1-4; maybe TRBD1 (6 bases). Deletions cut 4 bases from V and 8 bases from J, with 12 bases between. Germline V CDR1 and CDR2: SGHRS, YFSETQ. This CDR3 is built from 13 residues. In DNA form, the CDR3 reads TGCGCCAGCAGCGATGACAGGTTAGAAAAACTGTTTTTT. Translated: CASSDDRLEKLFF. Full variable domain (missing parts from reference TRBV5-1 and TRBJ1-4): KAGVTQTPRYLIKTRGQQVTLSCSPISGHRSVSWYQQTPGQGLQFLFEYFSETQRNKGNFPGRFSGRQFSNSRSEMNVSTLELGDSALYLCASSDDRLEKLFFGSGTQLSVL.

The rearrangement uses TRBV5-4 and TRBJ2-7; D unclear. The CDR3 runs 15 residues. The germline V gene encodes CDR1 SGHNT and CDR2 YYREEE (reference sequence). Trimming took off 0 bases at V and 0 bases at J, with 10 bases between the two ends. DNA of the CDR3: TGTGCCAGCAGCTTGGTAGGTAGGAGCTCCTACGAGCAGTACTTC. It yields the protein CASSLVGRSSYEQYF.

The chain carries TRBV5-8 and TRBJ1-5, with 10 bases aligning to TRBD1. This CDR3 is 13 amino acids long. Unmatched junction bases numbered 2, after V lost 4 bases and J lost 7 bases. From germline, CDR1 is SGHTS and CDR2 YDEGEE. This CDR3 is CASSPDRGQPQHF. DNA of the CDR3: TGTGCCAGCAGCCCGGACAGGGGGCAGCCCCAGCATTTT.

The chain joins TRBV19 to TRBJ1-5, with no clear D. CDR1 and CDR2 from the germline V gene are LNHDA and SQIVND (reference sequence). The CDR3 extends over 14 amino acids. V gave up 3 bases and J gave up 3 bases, with 9 bases separating them. CDR3 DNA: TGTGCCAGTAGTATTACACAGATCAATCAGCCCCAGCATTTT. Translation: CASSITQINQPQHF.

The chain has TRBV21-1 and TRBJ1-4; TRBD1, the D gene given by the table, was not confirmed from the DNA. TRBV21-1 is deemed a pseudogene. This CDR3 comprises 14 residues. CDR3 coding DNA: TGTGCCAGCAGGGACAGACGGGTGCATGAAAAACTGTTTTTT. Translation: CASRDRRVHEKLFF.

This clone came up a few times. The V call is TRBV24-1, the J call TRBJ2-5, with 8 nucleotides matching TRBD1. The CDR3 extends over 15 amino acids. Germline CDR1 is KGHDR and CDR2 is SFDVKD. Trimming removed 3 bases from V and 5 bases from J; junction bases left unmatched: 7. The CDR3 bases are TGTGCCACCAGTGATGGCGGACAGGGTGGGGAGACCCAGTACTTC. Encoded protein: CATSDGGQGGETQYF.

The chain joins TRBV6-2 or TRBV6-3 to TRBJ2-3; 13 bases are a match to TRBD2. The germline gives CDR1 MNHEY, CDR2 SVGEGT. This CDR3 has 19 amino acids. Germline trimming cut 0 bases from V and 3 bases from J; bases unmatched to any gene: 9. The CDR3 here is CASSYSFTSGRAGTDTQYF. The CDR3 DNA reads as TGTGCCAGCAGTTACTCGTTTACTAGCGGGAGGGCCGGGACAGATACGCAGTATTTT.

The V and J genes are TRBV5-1 and TRBJ2-4, with 9 bases aligning to TRBD2. This CDR3 is 17 amino acids long. V gave up 3 bases and J gave up 4 bases; unmatched junction bases: 11. Germline CDR1 and CDR2: SGHRS and YFSETQ. The chain's CDR3 is CASSSLGGRALKNIQYF. The CDR3 DNA is TGCGCCAGCAGCTCCCTTGGCGGGAGGGCCTTGAAAAACATTCAGTACTTC. Complete variable domain (other parts from reference TRBV5-1 and TRBJ2-4): KAGVTQTPRYLIKTRGQQVTLSCSPISGHRSVSWYQQTPGQGLQFLFEYFSETQRNKGNFPGRFSGRQFSNSRSEMNVSTLELGDSALYLCASSSLGGRALKNIQYFGAGTRLSVL.

This clone showed up just once. The DNA for the CDR3 is TGTGCCAGCAGCTTAGCGGGGGGGCCTTACGAGCAGTACTTC. Protein sequence: CASSLAGGPYEQYF. The chain uses TRBV7-2 and TRBJ2-7; a weak D match, TRBD2 (7 bases). Germline V gene data show CDR1 as SGHTA and CDR2 as FQGNSA. V gave up 0 bases and J gave up 4 bases, with 10 bases separating them. This CDR3 has 14 amino acids. Filled out from reference TRBV7-2 and TRBJ2-7, the complete variable domain reads GAGVSQSPSNKVTEKGKDVELRCDPISGHTALYWYRQSLGQGLEFLIYFQGNSAPDKSGLPSDRFSAERTGGSVSTLTIQRTQQEDSAVYLCASSLAGGPYEQYFGPGTRLTVT.